These 11 T cell receptor beta chains share one sample of origin, sequenced in a study of spatial heterogeneity in lung cancer. TCRdb re-called the 5' RACE reads with MiXCR, one entry per CDR3 protein. This table has over 50,000 distinct CDR3 sequences, under 7.5% appearing once. The time point is: sample taken at primary tumor resection. The sample in question was PBMCs, obtained at surgery. The receptors shown here come from a female donor with early-stage non-small cell lung cancer.

This clonotype came up many times. The chain couples TRBV20-1 to TRBJ2-5, with unresolved D. Germline-derived CDR1 and CDR2 are DFQATT and SNEGSKA (reference sequence). Trimming removed 3 bases at V and 5 bases at J, with 13 bases between. CDR3 length equals 13 residues. CDR3 in amino acids: CSARGLGFETQYF. CDR3 sequence (DNA): TGCAGTGCTAGGGGTTTGGGGTTTGAGACCCAGTACTTC.

This clonotype was seen only once. A read error is possible here, since a much larger clone lies one base away. This sequence joins TRBV19 and TRBJ2-2; 8 nucleotides align to TRBD1. The CDR3 sequence is 16 residues long. Germline V CDR1 and CDR2: LNHDA, SQIVND (reference sequence). Germline trimming cut 9 bases from V and 3 bases from J; bases unmatched to any gene: 12. CDR3 region: CARSPRTGRYTGELFF. The CDR3 DNA follows: TGTGCCAGAAGCCCCCGGACAGGGCGCTACACCGGGGAGCTGTTTTTT.

This clonotype was counted between two and nine times. The rearrangement joins TRBV7-6 to TRBJ1-3, with unresolved D. CDR3 length: 14 amino acids. The germline V gene encodes CDR1 SGHVS and CDR2 FNYEAQ. Trimming pared 5 bases from V and 7 bases from J, leaving 15 bases between. The CDR3 protein is CASSLTAGSNTIYF. The CDR3 bases are TGTGCCAGCAGCCTCACCGCGGGGAGCAACACCATATATTTT. Drawing the rest from reference TRBV7-6 and TRBJ1-3, the complete variable domain is GAGVSQSPRYKVTKRGQDVALRCDPISGHVSLYWYRQALGQGPEFLTYFNYEAQQDKSGLPNDRFSAERPEGSISTLTIQRTEQRDSAMYRCASSLTAGSNTIYFGEGSWLTVV.

This clonotype was picked up many times. The rearrangement uses TRBV7-3 and TRBJ2-1; D might be TRBD1 or TRBD2, each matching 6 bases. The CDR3 contains 15 residues. CDR1 and CDR2 from the germline V gene are SGHTA and FQGTGA. The V end was cut by 1 base, the J end by 8 bases, with 15 bases between. The chain's CDR3 is CASSLIGGGMDEQFF. In DNA, the CDR3 is TGTGCCAGCAGCTTAATCGGAGGGGGGATGGATGAGCAGTTCTTC. The full variable domain, rest sourced from reference TRBV7-3 and TRBJ2-1, is GAGVSQTPSNKVTEKGKYVELRCDPISGHTALYWYRQSLGQGPEFLIYFQGTGAADDSGLPNDRFFAVRPEGSVSTLKIQRTERGDSAVYLCASSLIGGGMDEQFFGPGTRLTVL.

The V call is TRBV5-4, the J call TRBJ2-7; 7 positions match TRBD2. The CDR3 is 13 residues long. Trimming took 3 bases from V and 4 from J; bases not matched to a gene: 4. CDR1 SGHNT and CDR2 YYREEE come from the germline V gene (reference sequence). The CDR3 coding sequence is TGTGCCAGCAGCTCCGGGGGGAGGTACGAGCAGTACGTC. Residues: CASSSGGRYEQYV.

This clonotype was counted many times. The rearrangement uses TRBV24-1 and TRBJ2-7; 7 positions agree with TRBD1. CDR1 is KGHDR and CDR2 is SFDVKD in the germline V gene. The CDR3 contains 15 residues. The J segment lost 1 base and the V segment lost 3 bases, leaving 5 bases of the junction unmatched. CDR3 DNA sequence: TGTGCCACCAGTGATGCCCGACAGGGATCCTACGAGCAGTACTTC. Translation gives CATSDARQGSYEQYF.

This clonotype has ten or more counts. J is TRBJ1-5 and V is TRBV10-3; possible D gene TRBD1, 6 bases. The V and J ends lost 5 bases and 2 bases respectively, with 16 bases between them. The CDR3 sequence is 16 residues long. From germline, CDR1 is ENHRY and CDR2 SYGVKD. DNA of the CDR3: TGTGCCATCAGTATCGGGGGCGAGGGTGGCAATCAGCCCCAGCATTTT. It yields the protein CAISIGGEGGNQPQHF.

In this sample, this clonotype is medium-sized. The CDR3 reads CSASGQLNTEAFF. As DNA, the CDR3 is TGCAGTGCTAGTGGACAATTGAACACTGAAGCTTTCTTT. This rearrangement joins TRBV20-1 to TRBJ1-1; D possibly corresponds to TRBD1 (5 bases). The V end was cut by 3 bases, the J end by 0 bases, with 8 bases between. The CDR3 contains 13 residues. Germline loops: CDR1 DFQATT, CDR2 SNEGSKA (reference sequence).

This clonotype has only a few counts. The chain has TRBV28 and TRBJ2-7; no clear D gene. The V end was cut by 5 bases, the J end by 9 bases, with 17 bases between. The CDR3 sequence is 13 residues long. From germline, CDR1 is MDHEN and CDR2 SYDVKM. CDR3 bases: TGTGCCAGCAGTCCTGGACCTCCCGGTAGGCAGTACTTC. This translates into CASSPGPPGRQYF.

This clonotype was observed many times. The chain couples TRBV29-1 to TRBJ2-2; 7 bases align to TRBD1. This CDR3 has 13 amino acids. V gave up 3 bases and J gave up 7 bases; unmatched junction bases: 5. The germline gives CDR1 SQVTM, CDR2 ANQGSEA. The CDR3 bases are TGCAGCGTTGACAGGGGGAAAGGCGGGGAGCTGTTTTTT. Its protein product is CSVDRGKGGELFF.

This clonotype was seen repeatedly, ten times or more. The gene calls are TRBV29-1 and TRBJ1-1, with unresolved D. CDR3 length: 13 amino acids. Trimming cost V 2 bases and J 8 bases, with 15 bases left between them. Per the germline V gene, CDR1 is SQVTM and CDR2 is ANQGSEA. The CDR3, as DNA: TGCAGCGTTGAACAGAACGCGGCGCGAGAAGCTTTCTTT. It codes for CSVEQNAAREAFF.